This entry lists 31 T cell receptor beta chains sequenced from one sample in a study of T-cell reconstitution after alpha-beta-depleted transplantation in children. As it was prepared, the TCRbeta library received unique molecular identifiers. One entry per CDR3 protein, called by TCRdb with MiXCR from the PCR reads. Of hundreds of thousands of distinct CDR3 sequences in the sample, around 16% are singletons; the top ten hold 0.8% to 1.1%. The material sequenced was PBMCs from the stem cell graft donor, taken from the stem cell graft. The receptors were sampled from a human donor who donated a stem cell graft to a child with acute myeloid leukemia.

The table lists this clonotype with many counts. CDR3 loop: CASRRGQVSTEAFF. The CDR3 region has the DNA TGTGCCAGCAGAAGGGGACAGGTGAGCACTGAAGCTTTCTTT. The chain combines TRBV6-1 with TRBJ1-1; 8 bases line up with TRBD1. The germline V gene has CDR1 MNHNS and CDR2 SASEGT. V lost 6 bases and J lost 4; bases outside the gene matches: 7. The CDR3 has 14 residues.

A few counts support this clonotype. The gene calls are TRBV20-1 and TRBJ2-7; unclear D gene. Germline CDR1 DFQATT, CDR2 SNEGSKA (reference sequence). There are 16 residues in the CDR3. V was trimmed by 0 bases and J by 2 bases, leaving 17 bases between them. CDR3 bases: TGCAGTGCTAGAGACCGACTGAGGCAAAGAACCTACGAGCAGTACTTC. It translates to CSARDRLRQRTYEQYF.

Ten or more counts support this clonotype. The chain is built from TRBV5-1 and TRBJ2-7, with a weak D call TRBD2 (5 bases). The CDR3 loop spans 15 amino acids. Germline assignment: CDR1 SGHRS and CDR2 YFSETQ. Trimming took off 1 base at V and 7 bases at J, with 18 bases between the two ends. The DNA of the CDR3 is TGCGCCAGCAGCTTGACGTGGCCGGGTCGGGAAGAGCAGTACGTC. Amino acids: CASSLTWPGREEQYV.

Ten or more counts support this clonotype. The final CDR3 position lacks the conserved phenylalanine or tryptophan, pointing to a likely read error. Because the CDR3's place on the DNA is in doubt, the DNA is left out and the CDR3 is given as listed by TCRdb. The rearrangement links TRBV7-3 to TRBJ1-1. From its first to its last residue, the CDR3 has 11 amino acids. Germline CDR1 is SGHTA and CDR2 is FQGTGA. CDR3 loop: CASSSFLLGQA.

This clonotype has ten or more counts. The J gene is TRBJ1-2, the V gene TRBV29-1; D might be TRBD1 (5 bases). CDR1 is SQVTM, CDR2 ANQGSEA, per germline. CDR3 length: 13 residues. The CDR3 loop is CAGRATHNYGYTF. The DNA for the CDR3 is TGCGCGGGCAGGGCTACTCATAACTATGGCTACACCTTC.

This clonotype was seen many times. CDR3 bases: TGTGCCAGCAGCTCCGCCTGGGGCCGCTCCTACGAGCAGTACTTC. It specifies CASSSAWGRSYEQYF. The V call is TRBV7-2, the J call TRBJ2-7; a possible D gene is TRBD1 (5 bases). The V gene lost 4 bases and the J gene lost 0 bases, with 13 bases spanning the gap. This CDR3 contains 15 residues. Germline V gene lookup returns CDR1 SGHTA and CDR2 FQGNSA.

This clonotype has at least ten counts. This chain connects TRBV20-1 to TRBJ2-3, with D possibly TRBD1 on 6 matching bases. This CDR3 comprises 17 residues. V shed 3 bases and J shed 2 bases, with 21 bases lying between them. The V gene's germline CDR1 is DFQATT and CDR2 SNEGSKA (reference sequence). The CDR3 DNA reads as TGCAGTGCTAGTAACCCTCACGGGCAGGGGATCACAGATACGCAGTATTTT. Its protein product is CSASNPHGQGITDTQYF.

The chain links TRBV10-3 to TRBJ1-1, with 9 bases lining up with TRBD1. The CDR3 totals 15 residues. The V gene end was trimmed by 2 bases and the J gene end by 5 bases; junction bases not matched to a gene: 6. Germline CDR1 reads ENHRY; CDR2 reads SYGVKD. CDR3 bases: TGTGCCATCAGTGAGACCGACAGGGGGGGGACTGAAGCTTTCTTT. Translation: CAISETDRGGTEAFF.

The V call is TRBV7-2, the J call TRBJ2-7; D ambiguous. The CDR3 is 13 residues long. Deletions cut 0 bases from V and 6 bases from J, with 9 bases between. CDR1 is SGHTA, CDR2 FQGNSA, per germline. CDR3 DNA: TGTGCCAGCAGCTTAGCGCTGGGTTTCGAGCAGTACTTC. Translating it yields CASSLALGFEQYF.

In this sample, this clonotype turned up a few times. The chain combines TRBV18 with TRBJ1-1; TRBD1 aligns across 7 bases. Germline values: CDR1 KGHSH, CDR2 LQKENI. Losses at the gene ends were 4 bases for V and 2 bases for J; bases not matched to a gene: 10. The CDR3 has 16 amino acids. DNA of the CDR3: TGTGCCAGCTCACTTAACGCCGGGACAGACAACACTGAAGCTTTCTTT. This translates into CASSLNAGTDNTEAFF.

Worth noting for this clonotype: This could be a read error, since a much larger clone is one nucleotide away. The chain has TRBV11-1 and TRBJ1-2, with D unclear. The ends were cut back, 4 bases at V and 4 bases at J, with 25 bases in the middle. The CDR3 length is 18 residues. The germline V gene has CDR1 SGHAT and CDR2 FQDESV (reference sequence). CDR3 DNA sequence: TGTGCCAGCAGCTATCGAGAATACGCAGACCGACAACGCTATGGCTACACCTTC. This gives the protein CASSYREYADRQRYGYTF.

The chain joins TRBV7-9 to TRBJ1-1, with unresolved D. V lost 1 base to trimming and J lost 10 bases, with 10 bases between them. The CDR3 spans 12 residues. Germline assignment: CDR1 SEHNR and CDR2 FQNEAQ (reference sequence). The chain's CDR3 is CASSLVGTRAFF. The CDR3 bases are TGTGCCAGCAGCTTAGTTGGCACGCGAGCTTTCTTT.

This clonotype came up many times. The J gene is TRBJ2-7, the V gene TRBV5-5; possible D gene TRBD1, 6 bases. Trimming removed 2 bases from V and 3 bases from J, with 12 bases in between. The germline CDR1 and CDR2 sequences are SGHKS and YYEKEE (reference sequence). CDR3 size: 14 residues. The CDR3 bases are TGTGCCAGCAGCTTTCGTGACAGGAACTACGAGCAGTACGTC. This gives the protein CASSFRDRNYEQYV.

This clonotype was picked up a small number of times. The chain combines TRBV7-2 with TRBJ1-6; 8 bases line up with TRBD1. The CDR3 is 14 amino acids. Per germline, CDR1 SGHTA and CDR2 FQGNSA. The ends lost 5 bases at V and 9 bases at J; junction bases unmatched: 6. In DNA form, the CDR3 reads TGTGCCAGCAGCCTGACAGGGGCTGGTTCACCCCTCCACTTT. Its protein product is CASSLTGAGSPLHF.

In this sample, this clonotype turned up a few times. V usage is TRBV7-9 and J usage is TRBJ2-7, with D tentatively TRBD1 (8 bases). V was pared by 3 bases and J by 3 bases, with 15 bases between. Germline CDR1 and CDR2: SEHNR and FQNEAQ (reference sequence). This CDR3 is built from 15 residues. This chain's CDR3 is CASSLTDREGYEQYF. The DNA for the CDR3 is TGTGCCAGCAGCTTGACGGACAGGGAGGGCTACGAGCAGTACTTC. Full variable domain (remainder filled in from reference TRBV7-9 and TRBJ2-7): DTGVSQNPRHKITKRGQNVTFRCDPISEHNRLYWYRQTLGQGPEFLTYFQNEAQLEKSRLLSDRFSAERPKGSFSTLEIQRTEQGDSAMYLCASSLTDREGYEQYFGPGTRLTVT.

In regard to this clonotype: The junction departs from germline at one end; a sequencing error may be responsible. V is TRBV7-8 and J is TRBJ2-1; no definite D call. CDR1 SGHVS and CDR2 FQNEAQ come from the germline V gene. This CDR3 region has 13 residues. In DNA, the CDR3 is TGTGCCAGCAGCTTTAGCTCCCACAATGAGCAGTTCTTC. It encodes CASSFSSHNEQFF.

The J gene is TRBJ2-7, the V gene TRBV6-2 or TRBV6-3; perhaps TRBD1 as D (5 bases). The V gene's germline CDR1 is MNHEY and CDR2 SVGEGT. The V end was cut by 5 bases, the J end by 3 bases, with 8 bases between. This CDR3 has 12 amino acids. The CDR3 nucleotides are TGTGCCAGCAGTACTGACAGCTACGAGCAGTACGTC. This gives the protein CASSTDSYEQYV.

The V gene is TRBV27, the J gene TRBJ1-1; a possible D gene is TRBD1 (6 bases). This CDR3 has 17 amino acids. Trimming left V 4 bases short and J 2 bases short, with 20 bases between. Germline CDR1 MNHEY, CDR2 SMNVEV (reference sequence). CDR3: CASSYGDRGGGNTEAFF. The CDR3 DNA is TGTGCCAGCAGTTATGGGGACCGGGGGGGCGGCAACACTGAAGCTTTCTTT.

This clonotype was seen a handful of times. The gene calls are TRBV7-9 and TRBJ1-5; D remains unclear. Trimming removed 4 bases from V and 11 bases from J, with 21 bases in between. The CDR3 loop spans 15 amino acids. The germline gives CDR1 SEHNR, CDR2 FQNEAQ (reference sequence). The CDR3 DNA follows: TGTGCCAGCAGCTCGGATCGTCCGTACGACCGGGCCCAGCATTTT. Its protein is CASSSDRPYDRAQHF.

This clonotype was counted ten times or more. The V and J genes are TRBV29-1 and TRBJ1-1; TRBD1 matches 7 bases. Trimming at V came to 7 bases and at J to 0 bases, leaving 5 bases not matched to a gene. The germline V gene encodes CDR1 SQVTM and CDR2 ANQGSEA. This CDR3 contains 13 residues. For the CDR3, the DNA is TGCAGCGGACAGGGACGGATGAACACTGAAGCTTTCTTT. Its translation is CSGQGRMNTEAFF.

This clonotype was seen at least ten times. V is TRBV20-1 and J is TRBJ1-5; D perhaps matches TRBD1 (5 bases). The V end lost 3 bases, the J end lost 6 bases, and 12 bases lay between the germline ends. The CDR3 contains 13 residues. In germline, CDR1 is DFQATT, CDR2 SNEGSKA (reference sequence). CDR3 nucleotides: TGCAGTGCTAGCTGGGGGAGAGGTCAGCCCCAGCATTTT. It translates to CSASWGRGQPQHF.

The table lists this clonotype with many counts. The chain couples TRBV7-2 to TRBJ2-3; 16 bases line up with TRBD2. The germline CDR1 and CDR2 sequences are SGHTA and FQGNSA. This CDR3 has 16 amino acids. V gave up 4 bases and J gave up 6 bases; unmatched junction bases: 4. The CDR3 region is CASSSGLAGGRDTQYF. The CDR3 DNA is TGTGCCAGCAGCTCGGGACTAGCGGGGGGGAGGGATACGCAGTATTTT.

This clonotype has a handful of counts. This sequence joins TRBV10-3 and TRBJ2-1; the match to TRBD2 covers 10 bases. Trimming cost V 7 bases and J 6 bases; bases outside gene matches: 6. The germline V gene encodes CDR1 ENHRY and CDR2 SYGVKD. The CDR3 is 14 residues long. The CDR3: CAIKGTSASNEQFF. CDR3 bases: TGTGCCATCAAAGGGACTAGCGCCTCCAATGAGCAGTTCTTC.

This clonotype was seen repeatedly, ten times or more. V and J are TRBV20-1 and TRBJ1-1; D remains ambiguous. CDR1 is DFQATT and CDR2 is SNEGSKA in the germline V gene (reference sequence). V was pared by 3 bases and J by 5 bases, with 13 bases between. This CDR3 contains 13 residues. The CDR3 sequence is CSASTRSRTEAFF. CDR3 nucleotides: TGCAGTGCTAGTACCAGGTCCCGAACTGAAGCTTTCTTT.

In this sample, this clonotype turned up many times. This sequence joins TRBV20-1 and TRBJ2-7; D might be TRBD1 (5 bases). Trimming took 5 bases from V and 6 from J, leaving 23 bases between them. Germline values: CDR1 DFQATT, CDR2 SNEGSKA (reference sequence). This CDR3 is 15 amino acids long. DNA for the CDR3: TGCAGTGCTCCCTCGTTGGGAAATCAGGGCCGCGAGCAGTACTTC. Protein sequence: CSAPSLGNQGREQYF.

This clonotype was counted at least ten times. V gene TRBV9 combines with J gene TRBJ1-1, with D possibly being TRBD1 (5 bases). The germline gives CDR1 SGDLS, CDR2 YYNGEE. This CDR3 is built from 18 residues. V shed 0 bases and J shed 0 bases, with 18 bases lying between them. The CDR3 nucleotides read TGTGCCAGCAGCGTAGCAGGGTATTCGGACCACATGAACACTGAAGCTTTCTTT. Translating it yields CASSVAGYSDHMNTEAFF.

The V and J genes are TRBV10-3 and TRBJ2-7; no reliable D call. In germline, CDR1 is ENHRY, CDR2 SYGVKD. Trimming took 7 bases from V and 5 from J, leaving 15 bases between them. The CDR3 consists of 13 residues. CDR3 residues: CAITRTVMDEQYF. CDR3 bases: TGTGCCATCACTCGGACGGTCATGGACGAGCAGTACTTC.

This clonotype was counted ten times or more. The chain has TRBV6-2 or TRBV6-3 and TRBJ1-5; 9 positions match TRBD1. CDR3 length: 15 residues. Germline V CDR1 and CDR2: MNHEY, SVGEGT. With 7 bases clipped from V and 3 bases from J, the junction kept 7 bases outside the gene matches. The CDR3 bases are TGTGCCAGCACACCCTGGGACAGGGTCAATCAGCCCCAGCATTTT. It yields the protein CASTPWDRVNQPQHF.

This clonotype occurred a few times. The rearrangement links TRBV27 to TRBJ1-5; the D gene is possibly TRBD1 (6 bases). Trimming left V 5 bases short and J 1 base short, with 12 bases between. The CDR3 spans 15 residues. Germline loops: CDR1 MNHEY, CDR2 SMNVEV (reference sequence). The CDR3 loop reads CASSGSGQSNQPQHF. CDR3 coding DNA: TGTGCCAGCAGTGGATCCGGACAGAGCAATCAGCCCCAGCATTTT.

The chain couples TRBV9 to TRBJ2-7; 10 bases align to TRBD1. Germline trimming cut 3 bases from V and 5 bases from J; bases unmatched to any gene: 8. The CDR3 length is 15 residues. In germline, CDR1 is SGDLS, CDR2 YYNGEE. In DNA, the CDR3 is TGTGCCAGCAGCGCCCAGGGGGGACAGGGGAACGAGCAGTACTTC. Amino acids: CASSAQGGQGNEQYF.

This clonotype occurred a few times. The CDR3 coding sequence is TGCAGTGCTAGAGATTGGGGACAGGGGGCCGGAAACACCATATATTTT. It is translated as CSARDWGQGAGNTIYF. This rearrangement joins TRBV20-1 to TRBJ1-3; the match to TRBD1 covers 12 bases. The CDR3 spans 16 residues. Germline loops: CDR1 DFQATT, CDR2 SNEGSKA (reference sequence). V lost 0 bases and J lost 4; bases outside the gene matches: 4.